This T cell receptor (beta chain) derives from a study of control samples from healthy donors and cancer patients. The germline CDR1 and CDR2 sequences are ENHRY and SYGVKD. The CDR3 covers 13 residues. V shed 7 bases, J shed 3 bases, and the junction held 2 bases outside the gene matches. Some clones are missing from TCRdb's copy, which holds only in-frame ones; the method was immunoSEQ multiplex PCR. Of tens of thousands of clones in the sample, 65% to 90% are singletons; the top ten hold approximately 10%. What was sequenced was PBMCs. The chain links TRBV10-3 to TRBJ1-3; the match to TRBD1 covers 8 bases. This receptor was obtained from a man in his 60s with head and neck cancer. In DNA form, the CDR3 reads TGTGCCATCACAGGGGGCTTTGGAAACACCATATATTTT. Its translation is CAITGGFGNTIYF.